The clone carrying this TCR beta chain was detected once. Other DNA sequences of this sample code for an identical CDR3. The CDR3 covers 16 residues. The germline CDR1 and CDR2 sequences are KGHSH and LQKENI. V gave up 3 bases and J gave up 1 base; unmatched junction bases: 4. The data stem from a study of blood T cell repertoires in COVID-19. Produced via immunoSEQ multiplex PCR; TCRdb's table is partial and in-frame only. The sample carries around 230,000 clones, around 88% recorded once. The chain combines TRBV18 with TRBJ2-2; 8 bases align to TRBD2. The sequenced sample consisted of peripheral blood. The source of this sequence is a woman in her forties or fifties with acute or convalescent COVID-19. In nucleotides, the CDR3 is TGTGCCAGCTCACCGTCACTAGCGGTGAACACCGGGGAGCTGTTTTTT. It is translated as CASSPSLAVNTGELFF. Filled out from reference TRBV18 and TRBJ2-2, the complete variable domain reads NAGVMQNPRHLVRRRGQEARLRCSPMKGHSHVYWYRQLPEEGLKFMVYLQKENIIDESGMPKERFSAEFPKEGPSILRIQQVVRGDSAAYFCASSPSLAVNTGELFFGEGSRLTVL.